The 19 T cell receptor beta chains below come from one sample, sequenced in a study of spatial heterogeneity in lung cancer. Each CDR3 protein gets one entry after TCRdb re-called the 5' RACE reads with MiXCR. The sample consists of about 27,000 distinct CDR3 sequences, 5% to 6% of them appearing once. The sample's time point: blood at routine non-recurrence follow-up after resection. The sequencing used PBMCs, collected at follow-up. These receptors all come from a female donor with early-stage non-small cell lung cancer.

There are many counts of this clonotype. J is TRBJ2-3 and V is TRBV7-2; D tentatively reads TRBD1 or TRBD2 (5 bases each). This CDR3 region has 18 residues. Trimming removed 5 bases from V and 2 bases from J, with 23 bases in between. The germline gives CDR1 SGHTA, CDR2 FQGNSA. The chain's CDR3 is CASSLHPYQGDSTDTQYF. The CDR3 DNA reads TGTGCCAGCAGCCTACACCCTTACCAGGGAGACTCCACAGATACGCAGTATTTT.

This clonotype was observed many times. The chain has TRBV3-1 and TRBJ2-6, with TRBD1 matching over 9 bases. CDR1 LGHDT and CDR2 YNNKEL come from the germline V gene (reference sequence). The CDR3 contains 17 residues. The trim removed 4 bases at V and 1 base at J, leaving 5 bases unmatched. DNA of the CDR3: TGTGCCAGCAGCCTCGACAGGGGGTTATCTGGGGCCAACGTCCTGACTTTC. Protein sequence: CASSLDRGLSGANVLTF.

The chain carries TRBV2 and TRBJ2-2; 11 bases are a match to TRBD1. Germline V gene sequence: CDR1 SNHLY, CDR2 FYNNEI. This CDR3 contains 17 residues. Germline trimming cut 6 bases from V and 3 bases from J; bases unmatched to any gene: 9. CDR3 nucleotide sequence: TGTGCCAGCAGCCTGGGGACAGGGGGGTCCTACACCGGGGAGCTGTTTTTT. Protein: CASSLGTGGSYTGELFF.

In its sample, this clonotype was seen many times. The CDR3 DNA is TGCAGTGCTCTGACTAGCGGGGGCACAGATACGCAGTATTTT. This codes for CSALTSGGTDTQYF. The chain carries TRBV20-1 and TRBJ2-3; TRBD2 aligns across 11 bases. In germline, CDR1 is DFQATT, CDR2 SNEGSKA (reference sequence). The CDR3 is made up of 14 amino acids. Germline trimming cut 5 bases from V and 1 base from J; bases unmatched to any gene: 2.

This clonotype was counted at least ten times. V gene TRBV4-2 combines with J gene TRBJ2-7, with 10 positions matching TRBD2. This CDR3 is 19 amino acids long. Germline V gene data show CDR1 as LGHNA and CDR2 as YNFKEQ. V shed 0 bases and J 1 base; nucleotides not matched to a gene: 12. CDR3: CASSQDLSLTSGVSYEQYF. The CDR3 DNA sequence: TGTGCCAGCAGCCAAGATCTGTCCCTAACTAGCGGGGTTTCCTACGAGCAGTACTTC.

This clonotype has a count of ten or more. The rearrangement links TRBV12-3 or TRBV12-4 to TRBJ2-7, with a weak D call TRBD1 (5 bases). The CDR3 runs to 12 residues. Trimming took off 5 bases at V and 5 bases at J, with 10 bases between the two ends. CDR3 sequence: CASSPQGHEQYF. The DNA for the CDR3 is TGTGCCAGCAGTCCCCAGGGCCACGAGCAGTACTTC.

This clonotype has at least ten counts. The V and J genes are TRBV28 and TRBJ1-1; D ambiguous. The V gene's germline CDR1 is MDHEN and CDR2 SYDVKM. Trimming took 3 bases from V and 7 from J, leaving 6 bases between them. The CDR3 runs 11 residues. The CDR3 DNA reads TGTGCCAGCAGTTTGGGGATTGAAGCTTTCTTT. Translating gives CASSLGIEAFF.

This clonotype was detected many times. The chain links TRBV2 to TRBJ1-6, with D hard to call. The V end was cut by 6 bases, the J end by 8 bases, with 5 bases between. The CDR3 has 11 residues. The germline V gene encodes CDR1 SNHLY and CDR2 FYNNEI. CDR3 nucleotide sequence: TGTGCCAGCAGGGAGGATTCACCCCTCCACTTT. Protein: CASREDSPLHF.

This clonotype was recorded at least ten times. The chain employs TRBV4-2 and TRBJ2-1, with 7 nucleotides matching TRBD2. The germline V gene encodes CDR1 LGHNA and CDR2 YNFKEQ. The CDR3 is made up of 15 amino acids. V lost 4 bases, J lost 9 bases, and 12 bases stayed unmatched. The CDR3 protein is CASSLTPRTRSEQFF. The CDR3, as DNA: TGTGCCAGCAGCCTCACCCCCCGGACTAGAAGTGAGCAGTTCTTC.

This clonotype was counted many times. The chain joins TRBV2 to TRBJ2-3; TRBD2 agrees at 14 bases. The germline V gene has CDR1 SNHLY and CDR2 FYNNEI. The CDR3 covers 15 residues. V shed 6 bases, J shed 3 bases, and the junction held 2 bases outside the gene matches. The CDR3 DNA reads as TGTGCCAGCAGGAGACTAGCGGGAGGGACAGATACGCAGTATTTT. It yields the protein CASRRLAGGTDTQYF. The complete variable domain, with remaining parts taken from reference TRBV2 and TRBJ2-3, reads EPEVTQTPSHQVTQMGQEVILRCVPISNHLYFYWYRQILGQKVEFLVSFYNNEISEKSEIFDDQFSVERPDGSNFTLKIRSTKLEDSAMYFCASRRLAGGTDTQYFGPGTRLTVL.

This clonotype was observed many times. The CDR3 region is CSARGGPNPNQPQHF. DNA for the CDR3: TGCAGTGCTAGAGGGGGCCCTAACCCCAATCAGCCCCAGCATTTT. The rearrangement joins TRBV20-1 to TRBJ1-5; D perhaps matches TRBD1 (5 bases). The CDR3 runs 15 residues. Germline CDR1 DFQATT, CDR2 SNEGSKA (reference sequence). Trimming pared 1 base from V and 3 bases from J, leaving 13 bases between.

This clonotype was observed at least ten times. The chain is built from TRBV7-2 and TRBJ2-4; D might be TRBD1 (7 bases). Germline V gene lookup returns CDR1 SGHTA and CDR2 FQGNSA. Trimming removed 5 bases at V and 10 bases at J, with 18 bases between. This CDR3 region has 14 residues. CDR3 in amino acids: CASSLVRSGGIQYF. The CDR3 DNA is TGTGCCAGCAGCCTAGTGAGGTCAGGGGGGATTCAGTACTTC.

By sample share, this clonotype is medium-sized. CDR3 nucleotide sequence: TGTGCCAGCAGCCAAGGATTCGGGGGAGATCAGCCCCAGCATTTT. Its protein is CASSQGFGGDQPQHF. The chain couples TRBV3-1 to TRBJ1-5, with D perhaps matching TRBD1 (5 bases). The CDR3 length is 15 residues. CDR1 LGHDT and CDR2 YNNKEL come from the germline V gene (reference sequence). Between the trimmed V and J ends, which lost 1 base and 5 bases, there was a span of 12 bases. The complete variable domain, with remaining parts taken from reference TRBV3-1 and TRBJ1-5, reads DTAVSQTPKYLVTQMGNDKSIKCEQNLGHDTMYWYKQDSKKFLKIMFSYNNKELIINETVPNRFSPKSPDKAHLNLHINSLELGDSAVYFCASSQGFGGDQPQHFGDGTRLSIL.

There are many counts of this clonotype. This chain connects TRBV6-5 to TRBJ2-7; D gene unclear. The CDR3 spans 13 residues. V dropped 5 bases and J dropped 1 base, with 9 bases sitting between them. The germline CDR1 and CDR2 sequences are MNHEY and SVGAGI. CDR3 DNA sequence: TGTGCCAGCAGTAGACACCAATCCTACGAGCAGTACTTC. This codes for CASSRHQSYEQYF.

This clonotype appeared a few times. The genes are TRBV4-2 and TRBJ1-5, with D possibly being TRBD1 (6 bases). V shed 1 base and J shed 5 bases, with 9 bases lying between them. The CDR3 contains 14 residues. The germline V gene has CDR1 LGHNA and CDR2 YNFKEQ. CDR3: CASSQGAGDQPQHF. CDR3 coding DNA: TGTGCCAGCAGCCAAGGGGCAGGGGATCAGCCCCAGCATTTT.

Ten or more counts support this clonotype. V usage is TRBV28 and J usage is TRBJ2-1, with D tentatively TRBD2 (7 bases). In germline, CDR1 is MDHEN, CDR2 SYDVKM. The CDR3 sequence is 15 residues long. Trimming removed 7 bases at V and 6 bases at J, with 19 bases between. CDR3 in DNA: TGTGCCAGCAATCGACCAGGGGCGGGGGCCAATGAGCAGTTCTTC. Translating it yields CASNRPGAGANEQFF.

The gene calls are TRBV5-1 and TRBJ2-2; 11 positions match TRBD1. Trimming cost V 2 bases and J 5 bases; bases outside gene matches: 5. Germline V lookup: CDR1 SGHRS, CDR2 YFSETQ. The CDR3 contains 16 residues. CDR3 loop: CASSFGQGARTGELFF. The CDR3 DNA sequence: TGCGCCAGCAGCTTCGGACAGGGGGCGCGAACCGGGGAGCTGTTTTTT.

This clonotype was detected many times. The chain has TRBV12-3 or TRBV12-4 and TRBJ1-5; D might be TRBD1 (6 bases). V was pared by 6 bases and J by 5 bases, with 17 bases between. The CDR3 covers 15 residues. The CDR3 loop is CASRPGLKGDQPQHF. The DNA of the CDR3 is TGTGCCAGCAGACCGGGACTCAAGGGGGATCAGCCCCAGCATTTT.

This clonotype was counted between two and nine times. The CDR3 protein is CSVEDNSISYNEQFF. The CDR3 DNA follows: TGCAGCGTTGAAGATAACTCCATCTCCTACAATGAGCAGTTCTTC. The chain joins TRBV29-1 to TRBJ2-1; D uncertain. The germline V gene encodes CDR1 SQVTM and CDR2 ANQGSEA. The CDR3 is 15 residues long. Trimming left V 0 bases short and J 0 bases short, with 9 bases between.